Many counts were recorded for the clone carrying this TCR beta chain. Its antigen is currently unknown. The V end lost 8 bases, the J end lost 2 bases, and 13 bases lay between the germline ends. Germline values: CDR1 MNHEY, CDR2 SVGEGT. The CDR3 is made up of 14 amino acids. The data were obtained in a study of early T cells in non-severe SARS-CoV-2 infection. Study-wide background: From unsorted whole blood, bulk RNA was sequenced, and the chains remained unpaired.

Regarding the study as a whole: Matching with VDJdb favored anti-spike CD8 responses (missing private and CD4 specificities).

In the library, individual cDNA molecules carried attached unique molecular identifiers. TCRdb independently ran MiXCR on the 5' RACE reads; one entry per CDR3 protein. The sample has approximately 50,000 distinct CDR3 sequences; approximately 9.9% are singletons. The V and J genes are TRBV6-2 or TRBV6-3 and TRBJ2-1; D may be TRBD1 or TRBD2 (7 bases each). Material for sequencing was whole blood. The TCR was taken from an adult who was a healthcare worker with PCR-confirmed SARS-CoV-2 infection or an uninfected control (not recorded which). CDR3 sequence: CASGDSGAYNEQFF. The CDR3 DNA sequence: TGTGCCAGCGGGGACAGCGGGGCCTACAATGAGCAGTTCTTC.